Shown below are 3 T cell receptor beta chains from a single sample sequenced in a study of blood T cell repertoires in COVID-19. The method was immunoSEQ multiplex PCR; TCRdb's version includes in-frame clones alone and lacks a portion of them. The data hold 200,000 to 300,000 clones, with 86% observed a single time. Sequencing was performed on peripheral blood. These receptors all come from a woman of 80 years or more with COVID-19, enrolled during active disease.

This rearrangement joins TRBV19 to TRBJ1-2; 10 bases fit TRBD1. J was trimmed by 13 bases and V by 7 bases; bases with no gene match: 15. CDR1 is LNHDA and CDR2 is SQIVND in the germline V gene (reference sequence). The CDR3 is 14 residues long. CDR3 DNA: TGTGCCAGTATCCGATCTTCGACAGGGGGCTCGAGCACCTTC. As protein: CASIRSSTGGSSTF.

This chain connects TRBV7-2 to TRBJ2-7; 10 bases fit TRBD1. Germline-derived CDR1 and CDR2 are SGHTA and FQGNSA. With V trimmed by 0 bases and J by 4 bases, 3 bases remained unmatched. The CDR3 consists of 15 residues. CDR3 coding DNA: TGTGCCAGCAGCTTAGCAGGGACAGGGGTATACGAGCAGTACGTC. Protein product: CASSLAGTGVYEQYV.

The V call is TRBV12-3 or TRBV12-4, the J call TRBJ2-1; 8 nucleotides agree with TRBD1. The V segment lost 3 bases and the J segment 9 bases; nucleotides outside the gene matches: 1. The CDR3 has 12 amino acids. CDR3 sequence reads: CASSFTGGEQFF. The CDR3 nucleotides read TGTGCCAGCAGTTTCACAGGGGGTGAGCAGTTCTTC.